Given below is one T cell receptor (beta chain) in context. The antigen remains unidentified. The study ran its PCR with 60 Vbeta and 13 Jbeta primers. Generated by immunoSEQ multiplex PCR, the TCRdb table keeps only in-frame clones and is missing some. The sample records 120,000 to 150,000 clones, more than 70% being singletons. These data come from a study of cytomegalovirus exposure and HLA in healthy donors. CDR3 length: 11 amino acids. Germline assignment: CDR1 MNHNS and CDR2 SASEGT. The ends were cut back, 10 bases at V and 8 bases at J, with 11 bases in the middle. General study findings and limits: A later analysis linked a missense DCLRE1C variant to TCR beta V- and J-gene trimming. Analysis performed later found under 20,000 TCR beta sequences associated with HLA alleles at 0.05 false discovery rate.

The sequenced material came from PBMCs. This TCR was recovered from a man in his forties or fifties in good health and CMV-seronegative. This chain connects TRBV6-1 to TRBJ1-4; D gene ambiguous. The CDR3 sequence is CAMLGGEKLFF. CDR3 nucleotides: TGTGCCATGTTGGGAGGAGAAAAACTGTTTTTT.